The entry below gives a single TCR beta chain sequence along with its context. This sample was taken from a study of blood T cell repertoires in COVID-19. Study information: Acute and convalescent COVID-19 samples came from the United States, Italy and Spain. T cells, B-cell-depleted T cells, or PBMCs supplied cDNA or gDNA.

Original methodology: The assay estimated nucleated cells by amplifying reference gene primers. The method was immunoSEQ multiplex PCR; TCRdb's version includes in-frame clones alone and lacks a portion of them. V and J calls and clone size are copied from that table; D and trimming were computed from the DNA. The table includes more than 250,000 clones, roughly 82% detected once. Germline assignment: CDR1 SGHVS and CDR2 FQNEAQ. There are 20 residues in the CDR3. V lost 4 bases, J lost 2 bases, and 12 bases stayed unmatched. The sequenced material came from peripheral blood. The chain joins TRBV7-8 to TRBJ2-1; 15 bases align to TRBD2. This receptor was taken from a woman in her 50s with acute or convalescent COVID-19. The CDR3 sequence is CASSSSWGTSGRYPYNEQFF. The CDR3 DNA follows: TGTGCCAGCAGCTCTTCCTGGGGGACTAGCGGGAGGTACCCCTACAATGAGCAGTTCTTC.